This is a list of T cell receptor beta chains from one sample in a study of cytomegalovirus exposure and HLA in healthy donors. Some clones are missing from TCRdb's copy, which holds only in-frame ones; the method was immunoSEQ multiplex PCR. This sample has approximately 170,000 clones; roughly 80% occur once, and the top ten carry around 2.5%. The specimen was PBMCs. All receptors come from a man under 40 in good health and CMV-seropositive. Each CDR3 is given with its conserved first and last residue. D genes are given only for firm matches. Size is omitted from some rows. Given values are once, few, many or a class for expanded clones.

v_call	clone_size	j_call	d_call	cdr3_aa	cdr3_nt
TRBV6-4	NA	TRBJ2-7	NA	CASALGRGPYEQYF	TGTGCCAGCGCCCTCGGGAGGGGGCCCTACGAGCAGTACTTC
TRBV6-5	NA	TRBJ2-7	TRBD1	CASKWTGSYEQYF	TGTGCCAGCAAGTGGACAGGCTCCTACGAGCAGTACTTC
TRBV7-2	NA	TRBJ1-3	NA	CASSGGGLTSGNTIYF	TGTGCCAGCAGTGGGGGGGGCTTAACCTCTGGAAACACCATATATTTT
TRBV5-6	NA	TRBJ2-7	TRBD1	CASSLPGQGSYEQYF	TGTGCCAGCAGCTTGCCCGGACAGGGGTCCTACGAGCAGTACTTC
TRBV7-2	once	TRBJ2-3	NA	CASSSPGTPAISQYF	TGTGCCAGCAGCTCCCCCGGGACTCCCGCCATTTCGCAGTATTTT
TRBV29-1	NA	TRBJ1-1	NA	CSVEGKRAEAFF	TGCAGCGTTGAGGGGAAGCGGGCTGAAGCTTTCTTT
TRBV19	once	TRBJ1-5	TRBD1	CASSIGTVYSNQPQHF	TGTGCCAGTAGTATCGGGACAGTGTATAGCAATCAGCCCCAGCATTTT
TRBV5-1	NA	TRBJ2-2	TRBD1	CASSEGQARHTGELFF	TGCGCCAGCAGCGAGGGACAGGCAAGACACACCGGGGAGCTGTTTTTT
TRBV6-6	NA	TRBJ1-5	TRBD1	CASRPTGTGVQPQHF	TGTGCCAGCAGGCCCACCGGGACAGGGGTTCAGCCCCAGCATTTT
TRBV7-8	once	TRBJ2-1	TRBD2	CASSLGLTSEIPYNEQFF	TGTGCCAGCAGCTTAGGACTGACTAGCGAGATTCCCTACAATGAGCAGTTCTTC
TRBV5-1	NA	TRBJ1-1	TRBD1	CASSLVAGGRGLEAFF	TGCGCCAGCAGCTTGGTAGCAGGGGGAAGGGGGTTAGAAGCTTTCTTT
TRBV5-5	NA	TRBJ2-7	NA	CASSLRGSDVEQYF	TGTGCCAGCAGCTTGCGGGGGTCGGACGTCGAGCAGTACTTC
TRBV23-1	NA	TRBJ2-7	NA	CASSRDIRTYEQYF	TGCGCCAGCAGTCGTGACATACGAACCTACGAGCAGTACTTC
TRBV7-2	NA	TRBJ1-3	NA	CASSVQSAGNTIYF	TGTGCCAGCAGCGTACAGTCGGCTGGAAACACCATATATTTT
TRBV27	NA	TRBJ1-2	TRBD1	CASKPGTGRYYGYTF	TGTGCCAGCAAACCCGGGACAGGGCGTTACTATGGCTACACCTTC
TRBV18	many	TRBJ2-7	NA	CASSPPVPYEQYF	TGTGCCAGCTCACCCCCAGTCCCCTACGAGCAGTACTTC
TRBV4-3	NA	TRBJ1-5	NA	CASSQEYGRGLGDQPQHF	TGCGCCAGCAGCCAAGAATACGGCAGGGGCCTGGGGGATCAGCCCCAGCATTTT
TRBV5-6	NA	TRBJ1-6	TRBD1	CASSGRDRGSYNSPLHF	TGTGCCAGCAGCGGAAGGGACAGGGGGTCCTATAATTCACCCCTCCACTTT
TRBV6-5	NA	TRBJ2-3	NA	CASSYTASRTDTQYF	TGTGCCAGCAGTTACACCGCGAGTCGCACAGATACGCAGTATTTT
TRBV5-1	NA	TRBJ2-2	TRBD1	CASSFGQGYTGELFF	TGCGCCAGCAGCTTCGGACAGGGATACACCGGGGAGCTGTTTTTT
TRBV19	once	TRBJ2-7	NA	CASSMAGWSYEQYF	TGTGCCAGTAGTATGGCAGGGTGGTCCTACGAGCAGTACTTC
TRBV2	NA	TRBJ1-2	TRBD1	CASSVARTGGDYGYTF	TGTGCCAGCAGTGTAGCCCGGACAGGGGGCGACTATGGCTACACCTTC
TRBV13	NA	TRBJ1-5	NA	CASSLGGGESNQPQHF	TGTGCCAGCAGCTTAGGGGGAGGGGAGAGCAATCAGCCCCAGCATTTT
TRBV30	NA	TRBJ1-1	TRBD1	CAWSDRGYTEAFF	TGTGCCTGGAGCGACAGGGGTTACACCGAAGCTTTCTTT
TRBV6-4	NA	TRBJ2-6	TRBD1	CASSAGQGGANVLTF	TGTGCCAGCAGTGCCGGACAGGGCGGGGCCAACGTCCTGACTTTC
TRBV23-1	NA	TRBJ1-5	NA	CASSRTRYSNQPQHF	TGCGCCAGCAGTCGAACTCGTTATAGCAATCAGCCCCAGCATTTT
TRBV6-5	NA	TRBJ1-3	NA	CASSPFSSGNTIYF	TGTGCCAGCAGTCCTTTTAGCTCTGGAAACACCATATATTTT
TRBV6-6	NA	TRBJ1-3	NA	CASSYNRGAGGNTIYF	TGTGCCAGCAGTTACAACCGGGGGGCTGGTGGAAACACCATATATTTT
TRBV6-5	NA	TRBJ1-6	TRBD1	CASSYGDSRNSPLHF	TGTGCCAGCAGTTACGGGGACAGTAGGAATTCACCCCTCCACTTT
TRBV6-1	NA	TRBJ2-7	NA	CASNLYEQYF	TGTGCCAGCAATCTCTACGAGCAGTACTTC
TRBV6-1	once	TRBJ2-1	TRBD2	CASSEESWGLGDNEQFF	TGTGCCAGCAGTGAGGAAAGTTGGGGACTAGGAGACAATGAGCAGTTCTTC
TRBV4-1	once	TRBJ1-3	NA	CASSQGRSTAGNTIYF	TGCGCCAGCAGCCAAGGACGCAGCACAGCTGGAAACACCATATATTTT
TRBV5-5	NA	TRBJ1-2	TRBD1	CASSPGQGPSGYTF	TGTGCCAGCAGCCCCGGACAGGGACCGAGCGGCTACACCTTC
TRBV5-1	NA	TRBJ2-7	TRBD1	CASSFGQGSYEQYF	TGCGCCAGCAGCTTTGGACAGGGCTCCTACGAGCAGTACTTC
TRBV23-1	NA	TRBJ2-3	NA	CASREGTQYF	TGCGCCAGCAGGGAGGGTACGCAGTATTTT
TRBV7-9	NA	TRBJ2-2	TRBD2	CASSLPPGTSDGNTGELFF	TGTGCCAGCAGCTTACCCCCCGGGACTAGCGACGGGAACACCGGGGAGCTGTTTTTT
TRBV9	few	TRBJ2-7	TRBD2	CASSVDPSGGYEQYF	TGTGCCAGCAGCGTAGACCCCAGCGGGGGTTACGAGCAGTACTTC
TRBV4-3	NA	TRBJ1-2	NA	CASSQDYRGLDYGYTF	TGCGCCAGCAGCCAAGATTACCGAGGGCTTGACTATGGCTACACCTTC
TRBV5-5	NA	TRBJ1-1	TRBD1	CASSLAPDRGSEAEAFF	TGTGCCAGCAGCTTGGCCCCGGACAGGGGGAGTGAAGCTGAAGCTTTCTTT
TRBV5-1	few	TRBJ2-7	TRBD1	CASGKDRGSYEQYF	TGCGCCAGCGGAAAGGACAGGGGTTCCTACGAGCAGTACTTC
TRBV7-9	NA	TRBJ1-1	TRBD1	CASSLSDRANFAYTEAFF	TGTGCCAGCAGCTTATCTGACAGGGCCAACTTTGCCTACACTGAAGCTTTCTTT
TRBV4-3	NA	TRBJ2-7	NA	CASSQGAGPALYEQYF	TGCGCCAGCAGCCAAGGGGCAGGCCCCGCTTTATACGAGCAGTACTTC
TRBV4-2	NA	TRBJ2-3	TRBD2	CASSLGVASGGSDTQYF	TGTGCCAGCAGCCTAGGGGTGGCTAGCGGGGGATCAGATACGCAGTATTTT
TRBV15	NA	TRBJ2-1	NA	CATSAVRGVTNEQFF	TGTGCCACCAGCGCCGTGCGGGGCGTCACCAATGAGCAGTTCTTC